These 14 T cell receptor beta chains came from one sample sequenced in a study of T-cell reconstitution after alpha-beta-depleted transplantation in children. Molecular barcoding with unique molecular identifiers was used for the TCRbeta library. TCRdb re-called the PCR reads with MiXCR, one entry per CDR3 protein. Here the sample spans a few hundred thousand distinct CDR3 sequences, 27% being singletons. The source material was PBMCs, sampled before TCRalphabeta/CD19-depleted stem cell transplant. The receptors come from a boy less than two years old with Wiskott-Aldrich syndrome, due to receive a stem cell transplant.

This clonotype was recorded a few times. This chain joins TRBV7-2 and TRBJ2-4; D remains unclear. Looked up from germline, CDR1 is SGHTA and CDR2 is FQGNSA. Trimming took off 1 base at V and 1 base at J, with 14 bases between the two ends. CDR3 length: 17 amino acids. The DNA for the CDR3 is TGTGCCAGCAGCTTAGGGTGGGATCTGGGGGCCAAAAACATTCAGTACTTC. Translating gives CASSLGWDLGAKNIQYF.

The chain has TRBV20-1 and TRBJ2-5, with a possible D match to TRBD1 (5 bases). Germline V gene lookup returns CDR1 DFQATT and CDR2 SNEGSKA (reference sequence). The CDR3 extends over 10 amino acids. V dropped 3 bases and J dropped 13 bases, with 12 bases sitting between them. CDR3: CSASGREMYF. The DNA of the CDR3 is TGCAGTGCTAGTGGCAGGGAAATGTACTTC.

The V call is TRBV10-3, the J call TRBJ2-7, with 7 nucleotides matching TRBD2. The CDR3 is 16 residues long. CDR1 and CDR2 from the germline V gene are ENHRY and SYGVKD. The V and J ends lost 3 bases and 5 bases, in that order; junction bases with no gene match: 13. CDR3: CAISDTRTSSSNEQYF. The CDR3 DNA reads TGTGCCATCAGTGACACTCGGACTAGTTCTTCTAACGAGCAGTACTTC.

This clonotype was counted between two and nine times. The CDR3 loop reads CSVSVAGGPNEQFF. Written as DNA, the CDR3 is TGCAGCGTTTCCGTAGCGGGAGGGCCGAATGAGCAGTTCTTC. The chain uses TRBV29-1 and TRBJ2-1; 11 bases align to TRBD2. V lost 5 bases, J lost 7 bases, and 7 bases stayed unmatched. The CDR3 is 14 residues long. Looked up from germline, CDR1 is SQVTM and CDR2 is ANQGSEA.

This chain links TRBV6-5 with TRBJ2-6; D is unclear. The germline V and J ends were trimmed by 2 bases and 2 bases, with 7 bases remaining between them. The germline V gene has CDR1 MNHEY and CDR2 SVGAGI. This CDR3 contains 15 residues. The CDR3 reads CASSYSRAGANVLTF. The CDR3 region has the DNA TGTGCCAGCAGTTACAGTAGGGCTGGGGCCAACGTCCTGACTTTC.

This clonotype has only a few counts. The J gene is TRBJ2-7, the V gene TRBV5-6; D gene uncertain. Germline V CDR1 and CDR2: SGHDT, YYEEEE. The CDR3 has 17 amino acids. Trimming removed 0 bases at V and 0 bases at J, with 16 bases between. The CDR3 sequence: CASSLVGSSRSSYEQYF. The CDR3 DNA reads TGTGCCAGCAGCTTGGTAGGATCGTCTAGGAGCTCCTACGAGCAGTACTTC.

This clonotype was seen a few times. The genes are TRBV5-1 and TRBJ2-1; 8 bases align to TRBD2. This CDR3 comprises 12 residues. The V segment lost 6 bases and the J segment 15 bases; nucleotides outside the gene matches: 11. CDR1 and CDR2 (germline): SGHRS, YFSETQ. In nucleotides, the CDR3 is TGCGCCAGCACCGATGGGGGCGGGAGGACGTTCTTC. This sequence encodes CASTDGGGRTFF.

The chain carries TRBV20-1 and TRBJ2-5; D may be TRBD1 or TRBD2 (5 bases each). The V end was cut by 3 bases, the J end by 1 base, with 9 bases between. The CDR3 runs 13 residues. Germline-derived CDR1 and CDR2 are DFQATT and SNEGSKA (reference sequence). The CDR3 reads CSASAGTQETQYF. The CDR3 coding sequence is TGCAGTGCTAGTGCAGGGACCCAAGAGACCCAGTACTTC.

The chain joins TRBV14 to TRBJ1-1; D is uncertain. In germline, CDR1 is SGHDN, CDR2 FVKESK. CDR3 length: 15 amino acids. The V end was cut by 1 base, the J end by 4 bases, with 13 bases between. CDR3 sequence reads: CASSQGQLWGTEAFF. The DNA for the CDR3 is TGTGCCAGCAGCCAAGGGCAATTGTGGGGCACTGAAGCTTTCTTT.

This clonotype was observed a handful of times. The chain uses TRBV20-1 and TRBJ2-5; a possible D gene is TRBD2 (7 bases). Germline-derived CDR1 and CDR2 are DFQATT and SNEGSKA (reference sequence). The CDR3 has 20 amino acids. The germline V and J ends were trimmed by 2 bases and 4 bases, with 32 bases remaining between them. CDR3 sequence: CSARSRLGRTDIEAVETQYF. CDR3 coding DNA: TGCAGTGCTAGATCCAGGCTCGGGAGGACAGACATAGAGGCAGTAGAGACCCAGTACTTC.

V and J are TRBV7-2 and TRBJ2-7; 11 positions match TRBD2. The germline gives CDR1 SGHTA, CDR2 FQGNSA. The CDR3 totals 14 residues. With 5 bases clipped from V and 3 bases from J, the junction kept 3 bases outside the gene matches. As DNA, the CDR3 is TGTGCCAGCAGCACCGGGACTAGCGGCTACGAGCAGTACTTC. Amino acid sequence: CASSTGTSGYEQYF.

The chain combines TRBV12-3 or TRBV12-4 with TRBJ1-6; 11 bases align to TRBD1. This CDR3 is 14 amino acids long. The CDR3 DNA is TGTGTCATCAGTCGGGACAGGGGGAATTCACCCCTCCACTTT. This gives the protein CVISRDRGNSPLHF.

The rearrangement joins TRBV20-1 to TRBJ2-7; the D gene could be TRBD1 or TRBD2 (5 bases each). Germline assignment: CDR1 DFQATT and CDR2 SNEGSKA (reference sequence). CDR3 length: 14 amino acids. Trimming cost V 7 bases and J 7 bases, with 23 bases left between them. The CDR3 reads CSVSGTPEVGEQYF. Here the CDR3 DNA reads TGCAGTGTCTCCGGGACCCCAGAGGTAGGGGAGCAGTACTTC.

This clonotype was found a few times. V and J are TRBV20-1 and TRBJ2-3, with D unresolved. The CDR3 contains 12 residues. V lost 3 bases to trimming and J lost 0 bases, with 4 bases between them. Germline loops: CDR1 DFQATT, CDR2 SNEGSKA (reference sequence). This CDR3 reads CSASASTDTQYF. The DNA of the CDR3 is TGCAGTGCTAGTGCAAGCACAGATACGCAGTATTTT.